This record concerns one T cell receptor beta chain sequence. Its antigen is not yet known. Base qualities are missing; no much larger clone stands one base away. As encoded in the germline V gene, CDR1 is SGHTA while CDR2 is FQGNSA. Including the terminal cysteine and phenylalanine, the CDR3 comprises 16 residues. Only the CDR3 portion is preserved as DNA: 48 bases, with reading frame beginning at the first base. The germline V end is reduced by 5 bases and the J end by 0 bases; junction bases left unmatched: 6. Data came from an Illumina HiSeq 1500. TCRdb handled the public reads itself, with Q25 trimming in fastp and clone calling in MiXCR, and kept productive beta chains. Rows with a matching CDR3 protein are joined into one entry that keeps the most common DNA and genes. This sample has approximately 990,000 distinct CDR3 sequences in its table, and roughly a third of those were observed once. Clones ranked in the top ten supply about an eighth of the sample.

The meaning of the sample's treatment or condition label: in vitro stimulation with specific CMV peptide epitopes to enrich CMV-specific T cells. The data are from a study of T cell repertoires in cytomegalovirus infection (dated by TCRdb to the late 2010s). At the level of the whole study: The peptide stimulations were aimed at well-studied HLA-B-restricted epitopes as well as recently identified HLA-C-restricted CMV epitopes, whose presentation resists viral immunomodulation. Donor HLA type was relevant to the analysis, as public TCR beta signatures indicated carriage of CMV infection together with the matching HLA type. The investigation overall reported the following: Cumulative frequency of public TCR beta family members discriminated carriers of CMV infection plus the relevant HLA type in this cohort and an independent approximately 340-donor cohort. In the ex vivo response, HLA-C-restricted CMV-specific TCR beta clonotypes were dominant, and in two of eight donors the single most frequent clonotype came from this HLA-C-restricted group.

The source is a human donor in good health (CMV status not recorded). Some clones in this sample may be carry-over from other donors' samples. This material consisted of cultured CD8+ T cells from PBMCs, taken from culture after CMV antigen stimulation. The chain is encoded by TRBV7-2 joined to TRBJ2-7; 11 bases in between match TRBD2. This receptor carries the CDR3 CASSDASGGNSYEQYF. DNA sequence: TGTGCCAGCAGCGACGCTAGCGGGGGGAACTCCTACGAGCAGTACTTC.